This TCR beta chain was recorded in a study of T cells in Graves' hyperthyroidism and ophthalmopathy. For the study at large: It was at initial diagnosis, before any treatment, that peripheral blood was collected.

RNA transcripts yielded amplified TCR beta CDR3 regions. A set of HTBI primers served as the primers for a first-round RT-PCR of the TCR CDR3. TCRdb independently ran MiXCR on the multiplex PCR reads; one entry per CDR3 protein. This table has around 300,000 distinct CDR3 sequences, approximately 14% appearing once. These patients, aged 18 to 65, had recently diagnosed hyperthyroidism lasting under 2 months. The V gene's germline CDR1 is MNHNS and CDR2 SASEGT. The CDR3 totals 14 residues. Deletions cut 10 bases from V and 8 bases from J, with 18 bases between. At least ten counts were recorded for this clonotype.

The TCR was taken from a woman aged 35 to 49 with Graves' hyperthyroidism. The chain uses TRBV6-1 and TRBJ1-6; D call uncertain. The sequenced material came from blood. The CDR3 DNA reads TGTGCCACCGTACGCAGTTATCAGGATTCACCCCTCCACTTT. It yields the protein CATVRSYQDSPLHF.